The 20 T cell receptor beta chains reported below all come from one sample, sequenced in a study of cytomegalovirus exposure and HLA in healthy donors. The PCR ran on 60 Vbeta and 13 Jbeta primers. Produced via immunoSEQ multiplex PCR; TCRdb's table is partial and in-frame only. The table has approximately 85,000 clones, 65% to 80% seen once. The source material was PBMCs. These TCRs come from a woman aged 40 to 50 in good health and CMV-seropositive.

The chain has TRBV5-1 and TRBJ2-6; 7 bases fit TRBD1. Germline trimming cut 6 bases from V and 1 base from J; bases unmatched to any gene: 10. This CDR3 comprises 17 residues. Germline V gives CDR1 SGHRS, CDR2 YFSETQ. The CDR3 DNA reads as TGCGCCAGCAACCCGACAGGGCTTGTTTCTGGGGCCAACGTCCTGACTTTC. It codes for CASNPTGLVSGANVLTF.

This chain connects TRBV6-5 to TRBJ2-7, with D possibly being TRBD2 (6 bases). The CDR3 length is 14 residues. With 2 bases removed from V and 5 bases from J, the gap between germline ends came to 13 bases. The germline V gene has CDR1 MNHEY and CDR2 SVGAGI. The CDR3 protein is CASSYGGTDHEQYF. Here the CDR3 DNA reads TGTGCCAGCAGTTACGGGGGGACCGACCACGAGCAGTACTTC.

V usage is TRBV7-2 and J usage is TRBJ2-7; a weak D match, TRBD2 (5 bases). CDR1 is SGHTA, CDR2 FQGNSA, per germline. The CDR3 spans 15 residues. Trimming removed 0 bases at V and 5 bases at J, with 14 bases between. The DNA of the CDR3 is TGTGCCAGCAGCTTAGCTCTAGCCTTTTCCGACGAGCAGTACTTC. Protein: CASSLALAFSDEQYF.

The J gene is TRBJ1-3, the V gene TRBV30, with D hard to call. CDR1 and CDR2 from the germline V gene are GTSNPN and SVGIG (reference sequence). The CDR3 spans 12 residues. Trimming took off 2 bases at V and 1 base at J, with 3 bases between the two ends. The CDR3 protein is CAWSPSGNTIYF. The CDR3 bases are TGTGCCTGGAGTCCGTCTGGAAACACCATATATTTT.

CDR3: CASSYILGGSNYGYTF. DNA for the CDR3: TGTGCCAGCAGTTACATCTTAGGGGGTTCTAACTATGGCTACACCTTC. The chain joins TRBV6-5 to TRBJ1-2, with D perhaps TRBD1 (6 bases). Trimming pared 2 bases from V and 0 bases from J, leaving 13 bases between. This CDR3 spans 16 amino acids. CDR1 MNHEY and CDR2 SVGAGI come from the germline V gene.

This clone has a handful of counts. The chain recombines TRBV10-1 with TRBJ2-7, with TRBD1 matching 10 bases. The CDR3 sequence is 15 residues long. From germline, CDR1 is WNHNN and CDR2 SYGVQD (reference sequence). Trimming at V came to 5 bases and at J to 7 bases, leaving 11 bases not matched to a gene. The CDR3 loop reads CASSLTTGGSGEQYF. DNA for the CDR3: TGCGCCAGCAGTTTAACGACAGGGGGCTCGGGGGAGCAGTACTTC.

The V gene is TRBV7-6, the J gene TRBJ2-1, with D possibly TRBD1 on 5 matching bases. The germline CDR1 and CDR2 sequences are SGHVS and FNYEAQ. This CDR3 region has 16 residues. V lost 1 base to trimming and J lost 5 bases, with 15 bases between them. The CDR3 nucleotides read TGTGCCAGCAGCTTAGGGGGCAAGAATATCCACAATGAGCAGTTCTTC. Amino acid sequence: CASSLGGKNIHNEQFF.

This clone was seen a handful of times. Here the CDR3 DNA reads TGCAGCGTTGGCAGGGGGCAAGGAGGCTACACCTTC. Protein sequence: CSVGRGQGGYTF. The genes are TRBV29-1 and TRBJ1-2; 8 nucleotides line up with TRBD1. Losses at the gene ends were 4 bases for V and 8 bases for J; bases not matched to a gene: 6. CDR3 length equals 12 residues. The germline gives CDR1 SQVTM, CDR2 ANQGSEA.

J is TRBJ2-2 and V is TRBV4-3; possibly TRBD2 for D (6 bases). Looked up from germline, CDR1 is LGHNA and CDR2 is YSLEER. Between the trimmed V and J ends, which lost 3 bases and 6 bases, there was a span of 11 bases. The CDR3 sequence is 14 residues long. CDR3 nucleotide sequence: TGCGCCAGCAGCCACGGGACGGGGGCCGGGGAGCTGTTTTTT. It codes for CASSHGTGAGELFF.

This sequence joins TRBV5-4 and TRBJ1-2; 9 bases line up with TRBD1. The germline V gene has CDR1 SGHNT and CDR2 YYREEE (reference sequence). CDR3 length: 14 residues. The J segment lost 6 bases and the V segment lost 0 bases, leaving 3 bases of the junction unmatched. As DNA, the CDR3 is TGTGCCAGCAGCTTGGCGGGGACAGGGCATGGCTACACCTTC. It specifies CASSLAGTGHGYTF.

The rearrangement joins TRBV7-8 to TRBJ2-7, with 7 bases fitting TRBD1. With 5 bases clipped from V and 3 bases from J, the junction kept 7 bases outside the gene matches. The CDR3 runs to 14 residues. Germline V gene lookup returns CDR1 SGHVS and CDR2 FQNEAQ. Here the CDR3 reads CASSIEGQIYEQYF. The CDR3 nucleotides are TGTGCCAGCAGCATAGAGGGACAGATCTACGAGCAGTACTTC.

The CDR3, as DNA: TGTGCCAGTAGTATAGGTGGGCCCCTCTATGGCTACACCTTC. This translates into CASSIGGPLYGYTF. The chain couples TRBV19 to TRBJ1-2; D not certain. The CDR3 extends over 14 amino acids. Trimming took off 1 base at V and 4 bases at J, with 10 bases between the two ends. The germline CDR1 and CDR2 sequences are LNHDA and SQIVND (reference sequence).

The chain combines TRBV6-1 with TRBJ1-6; D ambiguous. Germline V gives CDR1 MNHNS, CDR2 SASEGT. This CDR3 spans 15 amino acids. Trimming shortened V by 2 bases and J by 2 bases, and 7 bases separated the two germline ends. The CDR3 spells CASSELGAYNSPLHF. The CDR3 DNA reads TGTGCCAGCAGTGAACTGGGAGCCTATAATTCACCCCTCCACTTT.

The chain joins TRBV28 to TRBJ2-7; a weak D match, TRBD2 (5 bases). Germline values: CDR1 MDHEN, CDR2 SYDVKM. V was trimmed by 6 bases and J by 3 bases, leaving 18 bases between them. This CDR3 is 15 amino acids long. CDR3 in DNA: TGTGCCAGCAGCAGCCCCGGGGTCGGGCTCTACGAGCAGTACTTC. As protein: CASSSPGVGLYEQYF.

This rearrangement joins TRBV18 to TRBJ1-1, with TRBD1 as a possible D gene (6 bases). Trimming took off 4 bases at V and 0 bases at J, with 9 bases between the two ends. The germline gives CDR1 KGHSH, CDR2 LQKENI. The CDR3 sequence is 14 residues long. The CDR3: CASSLGGMNTEAFF. As DNA, the CDR3 is TGTGCCAGCTCACTAGGGGGAATGAACACTGAAGCTTTCTTT.

The chain employs TRBV7-2 and TRBJ1-2; TRBD1 might be the D (6 bases). Looked up from germline, CDR1 is SGHTA and CDR2 is FQGNSA. The CDR3 sequence is 15 residues long. V was trimmed by 6 bases and J by 0 bases, leaving 14 bases between them. CDR3 in amino acids: CASRGMWTANYGYTF. The DNA for the CDR3 is TGTGCCAGCAGGGGAATGTGGACAGCTAACTATGGCTACACCTTC.

The chain couples TRBV30 to TRBJ1-2, with unresolved D. Trimming stripped 2 bases from V and 1 base from J, with 8 bases between. The germline gives CDR1 GTSNPN, CDR2 SVGIG (reference sequence). The CDR3 consists of 13 residues. The CDR3 here is CAWSTENNYGYTF. The CDR3 region has the DNA TGTGCCTGGAGTACGGAGAATAACTATGGCTACACCTTC.

V and J are TRBV30 and TRBJ2-3; a weak D match, TRBD2 (5 bases). Germline-derived CDR1 and CDR2 are GTSNPN and SVGIG (reference sequence). CDR3 length equals 15 residues. The V gene lost 2 bases and the J gene lost 2 bases, with 14 bases spanning the gap. The CDR3 sequence: CAWSWSGGLTDTQYF. The CDR3 DNA reads as TGTGCCTGGAGTTGGTCAGGTGGACTCACAGATACGCAGTATTTT.

This clone was observed once. The V call is TRBV10-2, the J call TRBJ2-3; no reliable D call. The germline CDR1 and CDR2 sequences are WSHSY and SAAADI. CDR3 length: 13 residues. V lost 3 bases and J lost 0, with 4 bases in between. The CDR3 DNA reads TGCGCCAGCAGTGACCAGAGCACAGATACGCAGTATTTT. Amino acids: CASSDQSTDTQYF.

The V and J genes are TRBV7-2 and TRBJ2-3; the match to TRBD2 covers 10 bases. The V segment lost 5 bases and the J segment 2 bases; nucleotides outside the gene matches: 10. Germline V gene sequence: CDR1 SGHTA, CDR2 FQGNSA. The CDR3 runs 17 residues. The DNA for the CDR3 is TGTGCCAGCAGCGAAAGCGGGGGGGCCCCCTACACAGATACGCAGTATTTT. Its translation is CASSESGGAPYTDTQYF.